This T cell receptor beta chain comes out of a study of low-dose radiotherapy and immunotherapy resistance in tumors. Study context: Intravenous administration to patients comprised nivolumab at 240 mg every two weeks and ipilimumab at 1 mg/kg every six weeks. Patients took aspirin (300 mg orally, daily) for four cycles beginning at cycle 1 day 1.

TRAV- and TRBV-specific primers, spanning alpha and beta chains, primed first-strand cDNA. TCRs were put through 20 to 25 PCR cycles of amplification with Phusion. A constant-region primer and the V-primer adapter served as the primer pair. TCRdb re-analysed the reads in MiXCR, keeping a single row per CDR3 protein. In the table there are some 82,000 distinct CDR3 sequences, around 18% of which are singletons. Time point of the sample: before trial treatment. The donors, trial participants, received nivolumab, ipilimumab, aspirin, low-dose cyclophosphamide and low-dose radiotherapy. All eligible patients presented with advanced solid tumors that contained no tumor-infiltrating lymphocytes. With 2 bases removed from V and 12 bases from J, the gap between germline ends came to 26 bases. The CDR3 totals 17 residues.

V is TRBV23-1 and J is TRBJ1-5; D might be TRBD1 (5 bases). TRBV23-1 carries the ORF label, with uncertain function. This TCR was recovered from a male donor with prostate cancer. The sample consisted of PBMCs, taken before treatment. The CDR3 coding sequence is TGCGCCAGCAGTCAACGCGCGCATCGGGGGAATGCAATCAGCCAGCATTTT. This translates into CASSQRAHRGNAISQHF.